This T cell receptor beta chain was sequenced during a study of T cell responses to AZD1222 COVID-19 vaccine. As regards this clone: The target antigen is unknown.

Broader study findings: The donors showed a predominance of white British ancestry and of females, with possible underestimation of clonal diversity.

Assay used: immunoSEQ multiplex PCR; TCRdb lists only in-frame clones, some missing. The sample holds about 120,000 clones, about 91% seen once. The sample was peripheral blood, taken on day 0 of AZD1222 vaccination. The sequence was obtained from an adult in good health.

Here the CDR3 DNA reads TGTGCCAGCTCACAGGACCCCTCTGGGGCCAACGTCCTGACTTTC. Translating gives CASSQDPSGANVLTF. The chain couples TRBV18 to TRBJ2-6; D call uncertain. Per the germline V gene, CDR1 is KGHSH and CDR2 is LQKENI. The V end lost 4 bases, the J end lost 0 bases, and 7 bases lay between the germline ends. CDR3 length: 15 residues.